The 23 T cell receptor beta chains below were found in one sample sequenced in a study of cytomegalovirus exposure and HLA in healthy donors. The protocol was immunoSEQ multiplex PCR, while the TCRdb copy is restricted to in-frame clones and leaves out a portion. The table records 230,000 or so clones, about 90% of them present only once. The sample consisted of PBMCs. Receptors were obtained from a woman in her late teens or twenties in good health and CMV-seronegative.

About this clone: At the DNA level, this CDR3 is encoded by other sequences in the same sample as well. The chain uses TRBV7-6 and TRBJ2-5, with D maybe TRBD2 (6 bases). Trimming shortened V by 3 bases and J by 2 bases, and 10 bases separated the two germline ends. Germline CDR1 SGHVS, CDR2 FNYEAQ. The CDR3 consists of 14 residues. The CDR3, as DNA: TGTGCCAGCAGCTTCGGGGCGGGGCAAGAGACCCAGTACTTC. Translation gives CASSFGAGQETQYF.

The chain has TRBV19 and TRBJ1-2; tentative D call: TRBD1 (6 bases). The germline V gene encodes CDR1 LNHDA and CDR2 SQIVND (reference sequence). With 3 bases removed from V and 4 bases from J, the gap between germline ends came to 18 bases. This CDR3 comprises 16 residues. In DNA, the CDR3 is TGTGCCAGTAGTATGTTATTTAGGACAGCCTCCTATGGCTACACCTTC. This encodes CASSMLFRTASYGYTF.

The CDR3 protein is CASSLKTPSGRYEQYF. CDR3 nucleotides: TGTGCCAGCAGCTTAAAAACTCCTAGCGGGAGGTACGAGCAGTACTTC. The J gene is TRBJ2-7, the V gene TRBV7-8, with 11 positions matching TRBD2. Per the germline V gene, CDR1 is SGHVS and CDR2 is FQNEAQ. CDR3 length equals 16 residues. V gave up 2 bases and J gave up 4 bases; unmatched junction bases: 7. Looking up the rest from reference TRBV7-8 and TRBJ2-7 gives the full variable domain: GAGVSQSPRYKVAKRGQDVALRCDPISGHVSLFWYQQALGQGPEFLTYFQNEAQLDKSGLPSDRFFAERPEGSVSTLKIQRTQQEDSAVYLCASSLKTPSGRYEQYFGPGTRLTVT.

This clone came up many times. The chain links TRBV28 to TRBJ2-1; 7 positions agree with TRBD2. V was clipped by 7 bases and J by 4 bases; unmatched bases: 7. This CDR3 has 14 amino acids. Germline V CDR1 and CDR2: MDHEN, SYDVKM. The CDR3 DNA reads TGTGCCAGCACCCGGGGGGATGGGTACAATGAGCAGTTCTTC. Its translation: CASTRGDGYNEQFF.

This clone has only one observation. The chain employs TRBV4-1 and TRBJ2-1; D possibly corresponds to TRBD2 (5 bases). Trimming left V 5 bases short and J 6 bases short, with 17 bases between. Per the germline V gene, CDR1 is MGHRA and CDR2 is YSYEKL. The CDR3 is 15 amino acids. In DNA, the CDR3 is TGCGCCAGCAGCTTCTCGGGAACTTCGTCCAATGAGCAGTTCTTC. Translated, it gives CASSFSGTSSNEQFF.

V usage is TRBV28 and J usage is TRBJ1-4; 8 bases fit TRBD1. The CDR3 extends over 14 amino acids. V shed 6 bases and J 7 bases; nucleotides not matched to a gene: 7. Per germline, CDR1 MDHEN and CDR2 SYDVKM. In nucleotides, the CDR3 is TGTGCCAGCAGCCTGACAGGGGCGGGTGAAAAACTGTTTTTT. It encodes CASSLTGAGEKLFF.

This clone was observed once. This sequence joins TRBV6-5 and TRBJ1-1; 7 nucleotides align to TRBD1. The CDR3 spans 14 residues. CDR1 is MNHEY and CDR2 is SVGAGI in the germline V gene. V lost 0 bases and J lost 5; bases outside the gene matches: 3. The chain's CDR3 is CASSYSGGWTEAFF. The CDR3 nucleotides are TGTGCCAGCAGTTACTCAGGGGGCTGGACTGAAGCTTTCTTT.

This chain joins TRBV21-1 and TRBJ2-7; the DNA was not compared with TRBD2, the D call given in the table. TRBV21-1 represents a pseudogene. This CDR3 spans 17 amino acids. The DNA for the CDR3 is TGTGCCAGCAGCAACTCTGAGGGGGGGACTGGATCGTACGAGCAGTACTTC. Its protein product is CASSNSEGGTGSYEQYF.

This chain joins TRBV2 and TRBJ2-6, with 7 positions matching TRBD2. The V and J ends lost 5 bases and 0 bases, in that order; junction bases with no gene match: 13. The germline CDR1 and CDR2 sequences are SNHLY and FYNNEI. The CDR3 runs 19 residues. CDR3 nucleotides: TGTGCCAGCAGTAGGGCTAGCGGCGCCCTTTTCTCTGGGGCCAACGTCCTGACTTTC. Translation: CASSRASGALFSGANVLTF.

The rearrangement links TRBV7-9 to TRBJ2-5, with 12 bases identical to TRBD1. The V segment lost 8 bases and the J segment 13 bases; nucleotides outside the gene matches: 11. The CDR3 is 13 residues long. CDR1 and CDR2 from the germline V gene are SEHNR and FQNEAQ (reference sequence). CDR3 nucleotide sequence: TGTGCCAGCTCCCCGGGACAGGGGGCTTTAGGGTACTTC. It yields the protein CASSPGQGALGYF.

The chain recombines TRBV2 with TRBJ2-1, with unresolved D. The CDR3 extends over 11 amino acids. Germline V lookup: CDR1 SNHLY, CDR2 FYNNEI. V lost 5 bases to trimming and J lost 9 bases, with 8 bases between them. CDR3 bases: TGTGCCAGCAGTCCCGCCAGTGAGCAGTTCTTC. It is translated as CASSPASEQFF.

This rearrangement joins TRBV19 to TRBJ2-3; 8 bases are a match to TRBD1. This CDR3 has 17 residues. V was clipped by 3 bases and J by 4 bases; unmatched bases: 12. Germline V lookup: CDR1 LNHDA, CDR2 SQIVND (reference sequence). The chain's CDR3 is CASSISQGALFADTQYF. The DNA of the CDR3 is TGTGCCAGTAGTATCAGTCAGGGGGCGCTTTTCGCAGATACGCAGTATTTT. Variable domain in full (rest from reference TRBV19 and TRBJ2-3): DGGITQSPKYLFRKEGQNVTLSCEQNLNHDAMYWYRQDPGQGLRLIYYSQIVNDFQKGDIAEGYSVSREKKESFPLTVTSAQKNPTAFYLCASSISQGALFADTQYFGPGTRLTVL.

This chain uses TRBV5-4 with TRBJ1-2; TRBD1 is a possible D gene (5 bases). The V and J ends lost 0 bases and 10 bases respectively, with 13 bases between them. Germline V CDR1 and CDR2: SGHNT, YYREEE (reference sequence). This CDR3 is 13 amino acids long. CDR3 DNA: TGTGCCAGCAGCTTGGTGGGGGGGTCGGTCTACACCTTC. Amino acids: CASSLVGGSVYTF. Variable domain in full (rest from reference TRBV5-4 and TRBJ1-2): ETGVTQSPTHLIKTRGQQVTLRCSSQSGHNTVSWYQQALGQGPQFIFQYYREEENGRGNFPPRFSGLQFPNYSSELNVNALELDDSALYLCASSLVGGSVYTFGSGTRLTVV.

This chain uses TRBV21-1 with TRBJ2-7; the D call of TRBD2 is as the table states it, not checked on the DNA. TRBV21-1 is an annotated pseudogene. The CDR3 length is 17 residues. The CDR3 reads CASSKEGPGNRICEQYF. The CDR3 coding sequence is TGTGCCAGCAGTAAGGAGGGTCCGGGAAATCGCATCTGCGAGCAGTACTTC.

This chain links TRBV19 with TRBJ2-3; D perhaps matches TRBD2 (5 bases). Trimming took off 5 bases at V and 2 bases at J, with 17 bases between the two ends. The V gene's germline CDR1 is LNHDA and CDR2 SQIVND (reference sequence). The CDR3 consists of 16 residues. This CDR3 reads CASSERTSSPTDTQYF. The CDR3 DNA follows: TGTGCCAGTAGTGAGCGTACTAGTTCCCCCACAGATACGCAGTATTTT.

This sequence joins TRBV28 and TRBJ2-5, with D possibly being TRBD1 (5 bases). V was pared by 5 bases and J by 7 bases, with 17 bases between. Germline V gene sequence: CDR1 MDHEN, CDR2 SYDVKM. CDR3 length: 14 amino acids. The chain's CDR3 is CASSHQDNWGTQYF. Written as DNA, the CDR3 is TGTGCCAGCAGTCACCAGGACAATTGGGGGACCCAGTACTTC.

The V and J genes are TRBV30 and TRBJ1-1; D possibly corresponds to TRBD1 (5 bases). Germline CDR1 and CDR2: GTSNPN and SVGIG (reference sequence). The V gene lost 8 bases and the J gene lost 6 bases, with 13 bases spanning the gap. There are 11 residues in the CDR3. The CDR3 DNA sequence: TGTGCCCACAGGCCGCCGGCTGAAGCTTTCTTT. Protein product: CAHRPPAEAFF.

With respect to this clone: Additional DNA sequences in this sample encode the identical CDR3. V gene TRBV25-1 combines with J gene TRBJ2-7, with a possible D match to TRBD1 (5 bases). The CDR3 runs 12 residues. V was pared by 4 bases and J by 4 bases, with 8 bases between. Germline values: CDR1 MGHDK, CDR2 SYGVNS. The CDR3 sequence: CASSATGYEQYF. The CDR3 DNA reads TGTGCCAGCAGTGCTACAGGTTACGAGCAGTACTTC.

The chain has TRBV19 and TRBJ1-1; D remains ambiguous. The CDR3 covers 12 residues. Germline V gene lookup returns CDR1 LNHDA and CDR2 SQIVND (reference sequence). V gave up 3 bases and J gave up 11 bases, with 13 bases separating them. The CDR3: CASSIGGSGAFF. The CDR3 DNA sequence: TGTGCCAGTAGTATTGGAGGGTCTGGGGCTTTCTTT.

The V gene is TRBV10-3, the J gene TRBJ2-1, with a possible D match to TRBD2 (6 bases). V shed 10 bases and J shed 8 bases, with 18 bases lying between them. CDR3 length equals 13 residues. CDR1 is ENHRY and CDR2 is SYGVKD in the germline V gene. In nucleotides, the CDR3 is TGTGCCACCCAGGCCGGGAGTAACCATGAGCAGTTCTTC. Amino acids: CATQAGSNHEQFF.

V usage is TRBV10-3 and J usage is TRBJ1-5; a weak D match, TRBD1 (5 bases). This CDR3 is 13 amino acids long. Germline V lookup: CDR1 ENHRY, CDR2 SYGVKD. Trimming took off 5 bases at V and 7 bases at J, with 12 bases between the two ends. CDR3 loop: CAISQGGGQPQHF. The DNA of the CDR3 is TGTGCCATCAGTCAGGGAGGCGGGCAGCCCCAGCATTTT.

V is TRBV27 and J is TRBJ2-2, with a possible D match to TRBD2 (5 bases). Germline CDR1 and CDR2: MNHEY and SMNVEV (reference sequence). The V end lost 3 bases, the J end lost 4 bases, and 9 bases lay between the germline ends. The CDR3 sequence is 14 residues long. The CDR3 spells CASSFDYSTGELFF. The CDR3 DNA reads as TGTGCCAGCAGTTTCGACTATTCCACCGGGGAGCTGTTTTTT.

V and J are TRBV19 and TRBJ1-4; TRBD1 agrees at 9 bases. Per the germline V gene, CDR1 is LNHDA and CDR2 is SQIVND (reference sequence). The CDR3 contains 16 residues. The J segment lost 6 bases and the V segment lost 7 bases, leaving 12 bases of the junction unmatched. CDR3 DNA: TGTGCCAGTAAAACAGGGGGCGTAGCGGTAGATGAAAAACTGTTTTTT. As protein: CASKTGGVAVDEKLFF.